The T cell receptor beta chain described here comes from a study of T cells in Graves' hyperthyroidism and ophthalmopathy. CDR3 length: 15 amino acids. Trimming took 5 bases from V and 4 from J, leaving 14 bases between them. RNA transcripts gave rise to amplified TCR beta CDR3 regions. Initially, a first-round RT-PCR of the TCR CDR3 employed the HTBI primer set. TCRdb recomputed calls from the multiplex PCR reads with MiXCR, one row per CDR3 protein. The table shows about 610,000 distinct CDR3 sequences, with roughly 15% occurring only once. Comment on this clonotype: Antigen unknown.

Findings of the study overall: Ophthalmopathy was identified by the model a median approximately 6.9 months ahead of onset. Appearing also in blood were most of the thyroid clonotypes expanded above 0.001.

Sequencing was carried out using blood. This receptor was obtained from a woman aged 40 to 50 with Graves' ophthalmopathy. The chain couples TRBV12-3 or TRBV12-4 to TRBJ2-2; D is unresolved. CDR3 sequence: CASSGPASVTGELFF. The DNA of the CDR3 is TGTGCCAGCAGTGGTCCGGCCTCAGTCACCGGGGAGCTGTTTTTT.